A selection of T cell receptor beta chains follows, all from one sample in a study of shared clonotypes between healthy human individuals. Using immunoSEQ multiplex PCR, the repertoire was profiled, and TCRdb retains in-frame clones only, with some absent. The sample carries over 750,000 clones, about 96% recorded once. Material for sequencing was naive CD8+ T cells sorted from blood. These receptors came from a man under 40 in good health. Each CDR3 is given with its conserved first and last residue. The D gene is left open where the match is weak. Only some rows state a clone size, as once, few, many or a class for expanded clones.

j_gene: TRBJ2-7
d_gene: TRBD1
v_gene: TRBV27
abundance: -
CDR3aa: CASSLPGQYEQYF
CDR3nt: TGTGCCAGCAGTTTACCGGGACAGTACGAGCAGTACTTC

j_gene: TRBJ2-1
d_gene: TRBD2
v_gene: TRBV19
abundance: -
CDR3aa: CASSIVAGVSNEQFF
CDR3nt: TGTGCCAGTAGTATTGTAGCGGGAGTGAGTAATGAGCAGTTCTTC

j_gene: TRBJ2-3
d_gene: TRBD2
v_gene: TRBV10-1
abundance: few
CDR3aa: CASSDLAGSTDTQYF
CDR3nt: TGCGCCAGCAGTGATCTAGCGGGATCCACAGATACGCAGTATTTT

j_gene: TRBJ2-7
d_gene: TRBD2
v_gene: TRBV4-1
abundance: -
CDR3aa: CASSQGLAREQYF
CDR3nt: TGCGCCAGCAGCCAAGGACTAGCTAGGGAGCAGTACTTC

j_gene: TRBJ1-1
d_gene: -
v_gene: TRBV29-1
abundance: once
CDR3aa: CSGRLLGKGTEAFF
CDR3nt: TGCAGCGGACGACTGCTGGGTAAAGGCACTGAAGCTTTCTTT

j_gene: TRBJ1-2
d_gene: -
v_gene: TRBV19
abundance: -
CDR3aa: CASSLTSGEGAYGYTF
CDR3nt: TGTGCCAGTAGTCTCACTTCAGGGGAGGGAGCCTATGGCTACACCTTC

j_gene: TRBJ2-7
d_gene: TRBD2
v_gene: TRBV7-8
abundance: -
CDR3aa: CASSQRLRLAGDPYEQYF
CDR3nt: TGTGCCAGCAGCCAAAGACTGCGACTAGCGGGAGACCCCTACGAGCAGTACTTC

j_gene: TRBJ2-1
d_gene: -
v_gene: TRBV7-3
abundance: -
CDR3aa: CASSLTGGNEQFF
CDR3nt: TGTGCCAGCAGCTTAACCGGGGGCAATGAGCAGTTCTTC

j_gene: TRBJ2-1
d_gene: TRBD2
v_gene: TRBV10-3
abundance: -
CDR3aa: CAISGFTSGSSYNEQFF
CDR3nt: TGTGCCATCAGTGGGTTCACTAGCGGAAGCTCCTACAATGAGCAGTTCTTC

j_gene: TRBJ2-1
d_gene: -
v_gene: TRBV4-1
abundance: -
CDR3aa: CASSQSSYNEQFF
CDR3nt: TGCGCCAGCAGCCAATCTTCCTACAATGAGCAGTTCTTC

j_gene: TRBJ2-1
d_gene: -
v_gene: TRBV6-5
abundance: -
CDR3aa: CASSYGRANEQFF
CDR3nt: TGTGCCAGCAGTTACGGGCGCGCCAATGAGCAGTTCTTC

j_gene: TRBJ2-7
d_gene: TRBD1
v_gene: TRBV2
abundance: -
CDR3aa: CASRTTGTGPYEQYF
CDR3nt: TGTGCCAGCAGGACAACCGGGACAGGGCCCTACGAGCAGTACTTC

j_gene: TRBJ1-1
d_gene: -
v_gene: TRBV28
abundance: once
CDR3aa: CASSLWGTTEAFF
CDR3nt: TGTGCCAGCAGTTTATGGGGAACCACTGAAGCTTTCTTT

j_gene: TRBJ1-2
d_gene: TRBD1
v_gene: TRBV7-9
abundance: -
CDR3aa: CASSTGGLRGYTF
CDR3nt: TGTGCCAGCAGCACAGGGGGTCTGCGTGGCTACACCTTC

j_gene: TRBJ1-2
d_gene: -
v_gene: TRBV7-9
abundance: -
CDR3aa: CASSPVYYPYGYTF
CDR3nt: TGTGCCAGCAGCCCAGTTTATTACCCTTATGGCTACACCTTC

j_gene: TRBJ2-1
d_gene: TRBD2
v_gene: TRBV9
abundance: -
CDR3aa: CASSPGTSGSSGSYNEQFF
CDR3nt: TGTGCCAGCAGCCCAGGGACTAGCGGGAGTAGCGGGAGTTACAATGAGCAGTTCTTC

j_gene: TRBJ1-1
d_gene: -
v_gene: TRBV5-8
abundance: -
CDR3aa: CASSLEENTEAFF
CDR3nt: TGTGCCAGCAGCTTGGAAGAGAACACTGAAGCTTTCTTT

j_gene: TRBJ1-5
d_gene: TRBD1
v_gene: TRBV7-8
abundance: -
CDR3aa: CASSHSGGQGGNQPQHF
CDR3nt: TGTGCCAGCAGCCATTCGGGGGGACAGGGTGGCAATCAGCCCCAGCATTTT

j_gene: TRBJ2-7
d_gene: TRBD2
v_gene: TRBV10-2
abundance: -
CDR3aa: CASSEFRSSGRSYEQYF
CDR3nt: TGCGCCAGCAGTGAATTCCGTTCAAGCGGGAGAAGCTACGAGCAGTACTTC

j_gene: TRBJ1-1
d_gene: -
v_gene: TRBV28
abundance: -
CDR3aa: CASSLFRGGLDEAFF
CDR3nt: TGTGCCAGCAGTTTATTCCGGGGGGGGTTGGATGAAGCTTTCTTT

j_gene: TRBJ2-5
d_gene: TRBD1
v_gene: TRBV30
abundance: -
CDR3aa: CAWGREQTGSRQGTQYF
CDR3nt: TGTGCCTGGGGAAGGGAACAGACAGGATCACGACAGGGGACCCAGTACTTC

j_gene: TRBJ2-1
d_gene: -
v_gene: TRBV21-1
abundance: -
CDR3aa: CASRKGLAENNEQFF
CDR3nt: TGTGCCAGCCGAAAGGGACTAGCGGAGAACAATGAGCAGTTCTTC

j_gene: TRBJ2-1
d_gene: -
v_gene: TRBV28
abundance: once
CDR3aa: CASSTTSSTPYNEQFF
CDR3nt: TGTGCCAGCAGTACCACCTCTTCCACTCCCTACAATGAGCAGTTCTTC

j_gene: TRBJ2-1
d_gene: TRBD2
v_gene: TRBV7-6
abundance: -
CDR3aa: CASSLSGGLRGRSGNEQFF
CDR3nt: TGTGCCAGCAGCTTGTCGGGGGGACTTCGCGGGAGATCGGGGAATGAGCAGTTCTTC

j_gene: TRBJ2-7
d_gene: -
v_gene: TRBV2
abundance: -
CDR3aa: CASSYYEQYF
CDR3nt: TGTGCCAGCAGTTACTACGAGCAGTACTTC

j_gene: TRBJ2-5
d_gene: -
v_gene: TRBV19
abundance: -
CDR3aa: CASSMVGGETQYF
CDR3nt: TGTGCCAGTAGTATGGTAGGAGGGGAGACCCAGTACTTC

j_gene: TRBJ2-7
d_gene: TRBD1
v_gene: TRBV6-1
abundance: -
CDR3aa: CASILSGGASYEQYF
CDR3nt: TGTGCCAGCATCTTATCAGGGGGCGCGTCCTACGAGCAGTACTTC

j_gene: TRBJ2-7
d_gene: -
v_gene: TRBV29-1
abundance: once
CDR3aa: CSSGEPGYEQYF
CDR3nt: TGCAGCTCAGGGGAGCCTGGGTACGAGCAGTACTTC

j_gene: TRBJ2-7
d_gene: TRBD2
v_gene: TRBV5-4
abundance: -
CDR3aa: CASSPGLAGKHEQYF
CDR3nt: TGTGCCAGCAGCCCCGGACTAGCGGGAAAGCACGAGCAGTACTTC

j_gene: TRBJ2-7
d_gene: -
v_gene: TRBV5-4
abundance: -
CDR3aa: CASSLDTQAYEQYF
CDR3nt: TGTGCCAGCAGCTTGGATACGCAGGCCTACGAGCAGTACTTC

j_gene: TRBJ2-7
d_gene: TRBD1
v_gene: TRBV11-3
abundance: -
CDR3aa: CASSSTGFNEQYF
CDR3nt: TGTGCCAGCAGCTCGACAGGGTTCAACGAGCAGTACTTC